This T cell receptor (beta chain) comes out of a study of T cells in Graves' hyperthyroidism and ophthalmopathy. Of note for this clonotype: Its specificity is unknown.

Regions amplified from RNA transcripts were the TCR beta CDR3 regions. When the TCR CDR3 underwent first-round RT-PCR, the HTBI primer set was used. TCRdb reprocessed the multiplex PCR reads with MiXCR, giving one entry per CDR3 protein. The sample includes about 640,000 distinct CDR3 sequences, 20% to 25% of them seen just once. Among ophthalmopathy patients, the Clinical Activity Score reached at least 3, the NOSPECS grade reached at least 4, and duration remained under 3 months. Patients having uncontrolled infection, another autoimmune disease, pregnancy or lactation were not included. Whole-study findings and limits: Before onset, ophthalmopathy was predicted by the model a median 6.5 months earlier.

The CDR3 spans 15 residues. CDR1 is SGHRS and CDR2 is YFSETQ in the germline V gene. V was pared by 0 bases and J by 2 bases, with 2 bases of the junction left unmatched. Material for sequencing was blood. This TCR was recovered from a man aged 30-40 years with Graves' ophthalmopathy. V usage is TRBV5-1 and J usage is TRBJ2-1; TRBD1 matches at 7 bases. The CDR3 coding sequence is TGCGCCAGCAGCTTGGACCAGGGGGCCTACAATGAGCAGTTCTTC. This translates into CASSLDQGAYNEQFF. The full variable domain, completed using reference TRBV5-1 and TRBJ2-1, is KAGVTQTPRYLIKTRGQQVTLSCSPISGHRSVSWYQQTPGQGLQFLFEYFSETQRNKGNFPGRFSGRQFSNSRSEMNVSTLELGDSALYLCASSLDQGAYNEQFFGPGTRLTVL.